This T cell receptor beta chain stems from a study of cytomegalovirus exposure and HLA in healthy donors. On this clone: As yet, its antigen is unknown.

The junction had 10 bases not matched to a gene; V was cut back by 6 bases and J by 4 bases. The CDR3 totals 15 residues. Germline V gene data show CDR1 as MGHRA and CDR2 as YSYEKL. With 60 Vbeta and 13 Jbeta primers, the PCR was carried out. TCRdb's table, derived via immunoSEQ multiplex PCR, lists solely in-frame clones and lacks some. This sample yields over 65,000 clones, of which roughly 80% are seen a single time; nearly 7.5% belongs to the top ten. General study points: Most CMV-associated TCR beta chains appeared HLA-restricted in a later analysis. The classifier was said to identify cytomegalovirus status with high specificity and sensitivity. The study assumed roughly uniform donor sequencing depth for presence/absence analyses. One later analysis reportedly identified an Asian-associated ancestry cluster that showed fewer N-insertions than the approximately 700-donor mean.

The chain has TRBV4-1 and TRBJ1-2, with 8 bases identical to TRBD1. This receptor was obtained from a woman under 40 in good health and CMV-seropositive. The sequencing sample was made of PBMCs. The CDR3 sequence is CASRDPRGRSYGYTF. CDR3 DNA sequence: TGCGCCAGCAGGGACCCCAGGGGGCGAAGCTATGGCTACACCTTC.